The 26 T cell receptor beta chains below all came from one sample that was sequenced in a study of OX40 agonist ivuxolimab in advanced cancers. TCRdb's table, derived via immunoSEQ multiplex PCR, lists solely in-frame clones and lacks some. Altogether about 53,000 clones are present, roughly 84% being singletons, with the ten largest covering about 4.5%. Sequenced here: CD4+ or CD8+ T cells sorted from blood, sampled in a trial of the OX40 agonist ivuxolimab. Receptors were obtained from an adult with an advanced solid tumor such as melanoma, head and neck, liver or kidney cancer.

The V gene is TRBV2, the J gene TRBJ1-3; D is uncertain. Germline loops: CDR1 SNHLY, CDR2 FYNNEI. Trimming removed 6 bases at V and 0 bases at J, with 0 bases between. This CDR3 region has 11 residues. The CDR3 here is CASSSGNTIYF. CDR3 bases: TGTGCCAGCAGCTCTGGAAACACCATATATTTT.

This chain uses TRBV11-2 with TRBJ2-5; D might be TRBD2 (6 bases). V was trimmed by 5 bases and J by 5 bases, leaving 15 bases between them. Germline V gene data show CDR1 as SGHAT and CDR2 as FQNNGV. This CDR3 is 14 amino acids long. CDR3 amino acids: CASSLASARETQYF. The DNA for the CDR3 is TGTGCCAGCAGCCTAGCTAGCGCGAGGGAGACCCAGTACTTC.

The CDR3 bases are TGTGCCTGGACCCTGGGTCAATACACAGATACGCAGTATTTT. Translation: CAWTLGQYTDTQYF. This chain uses TRBV30 with TRBJ2-3; D remains unclear. Trimming cost V 4 bases and J 2 bases, with 13 bases left between them. Germline CDR1 GTSNPN, CDR2 SVGIG (reference sequence). This CDR3 comprises 14 residues.

The CDR3 DNA reads TGTGCCAGCAGTTACAGGGTGGACAGGGGGAAGTATGAGCAGTACTTC. Its protein product is CASSYRVDRGKYEQYF. The chain carries TRBV6-6 and TRBJ2-7, with TRBD1 identical over 10 bases. Germline assignment: CDR1 MNHNY and CDR2 SVGAGI (reference sequence). The J segment lost 7 bases and the V segment lost 2 bases, leaving 11 bases of the junction unmatched. The CDR3 is made up of 16 amino acids.

The rearrangement joins TRBV5-4 to TRBJ1-3; D remains ambiguous. CDR1 is SGHNT and CDR2 is YYREEE in the germline V gene (reference sequence). The CDR3 spans 17 residues. Trimming removed 4 bases from V and 0 bases from J, with 17 bases in between. This CDR3 reads CASSPEGSIYSGNTIYF. CDR3 DNA sequence: TGTGCCAGCAGCCCGGAGGGCAGTATTTACTCTGGAAACACCATATATTTT.

The rearrangement joins TRBV14 to TRBJ2-1; D not certain. The CDR3 extends over 15 amino acids. The V gene's germline CDR1 is SGHDN and CDR2 FVKESK. V was shortened by 1 base and J by 2 bases, with 9 bases between the two germline ends. CDR3 coding DNA: TGTGCCAGCAGCCAAGTTCTAGGAACCTACAATGAGCAGTTCTTC. It is translated as CASSQVLGTYNEQFF.

The rearrangement uses TRBV2 and TRBJ2-7; 9 bases are shared with TRBD1. The germline V gene has CDR1 SNHLY and CDR2 FYNNEI. The CDR3 extends over 14 amino acids. V lost 6 bases and J lost 6; bases outside the gene matches: 9. The CDR3 sequence is CASREGQGFSEQYF. In DNA, the CDR3 is TGTGCCAGCAGGGAGGGACAGGGTTTCTCCGAGCAGTACTTC. The full variable domain, its missing parts supplied by reference TRBV2 and TRBJ2-7, is EPEVTQTPSHQVTQMGQEVILRCVPISNHLYFYWYRQILGQKVEFLVSFYNNEISEKSEIFDDQFSVERPDGSNFTLKIRSTKLEDSAMYFCASREGQGFSEQYFGPGTRLTVT.

CDR3 in amino acids: CASSIYPQGYEQYF. CDR3 nucleotide sequence: TGTGCCAGCAGTATATACCCACAGGGCTACGAGCAGTACTTC. The rearrangement uses TRBV6-5 and TRBJ2-7; possible D gene TRBD1, 6 bases. Germline values: CDR1 MNHEY, CDR2 SVGAGI. Trimming removed 5 bases at V and 3 bases at J, with 14 bases between. CDR3 size: 14 residues.

J is TRBJ2-1 and V is TRBV11-2; D is undetermined. The germline CDR1 and CDR2 sequences are SGHAT and FQNNGV. The V and J ends lost 5 bases and 4 bases respectively, with 6 bases between them. The CDR3 has 12 residues. CDR3 bases: TGTGCCAGCAGCGCCAATTACAATGAGCAGTTCTTC. As protein: CASSANYNEQFF.

The J gene is TRBJ2-3, the V gene TRBV4-3; the match to TRBD2 covers 13 bases. The CDR3 sequence is 16 residues long. Trimming cost V 4 bases and J 7 bases; bases outside gene matches: 8. The germline CDR1 and CDR2 sequences are LGHNA and YSLEER. CDR3 nucleotides: TGCGCCAGCAGCCCAACAGGGACTAGCGGGGCCAATACGCAGTATTTT. Residues: CASSPTGTSGANTQYF.

The table lists this clone with a few counts. The chain combines TRBV9 with TRBJ2-7, with TRBD2 identical over 11 bases. The germline V gene encodes CDR1 SGDLS and CDR2 YYNGEE. The CDR3 spans 16 residues. Trimming at V came to 3 bases and at J to 2 bases, leaving 7 bases not matched to a gene. CDR3 amino acids: CASSATSGRLTYEQYF. The CDR3 nucleotides read TGTGCCAGCAGCGCCACTAGCGGGAGACTCACCTACGAGCAGTACTTC.

The chain recombines TRBV10-2 with TRBJ1-5; the D gene is possibly TRBD1 (6 bases). V gave up 2 bases and J gave up 6 bases, with 11 bases separating them. Germline V gene lookup returns CDR1 WSHSY and CDR2 SAAADI. The CDR3 is 14 amino acids. CDR3: CASSEAGASQPQHF. The CDR3 DNA follows: TGCGCCAGCAGTGAGGCAGGGGCTAGTCAGCCCCAGCATTTT.

This clone was seen once. The chain couples TRBV19 to TRBJ1-4; 8 nucleotides match TRBD1. The CDR3 loop spans 15 amino acids. Per the germline V gene, CDR1 is LNHDA and CDR2 is SQIVND (reference sequence). Losses at the gene ends were 3 bases for V and 8 bases for J; bases not matched to a gene: 8. The CDR3 bases are TGTGCCAGTAGTATGGGGTTGGCAGGGGGCGAAAAACTGTTTTTT. Its protein product is CASSMGLAGGEKLFF.

The chain has TRBV7-2 and TRBJ2-2; D gene uncertain. V lost 5 bases and J 7 bases, leaving 8 bases between the germline ends. CDR1 SGHTA and CDR2 FQGNSA come from the germline V gene. This CDR3 is 12 amino acids long. DNA for the CDR3: TGTGCCAGCAGCGAAATCAGCGGGGAGCTGTTTTTT. It yields the protein CASSEISGELFF.

The chain has TRBV19 and TRBJ1-1; D remains unclear. The CDR3 extends over 13 amino acids. Trimming shortened V by 7 bases and J by 1 base, and 10 bases separated the two germline ends. CDR1 is LNHDA and CDR2 is SQIVND in the germline V gene (reference sequence). CDR3 nucleotides: TGTGCCAGTAACTCCTCTCCGAACACTGAAGCTTTCTTT. This encodes CASNSSPNTEAFF.

The chain recombines TRBV6-6 with TRBJ2-7; D unclear. CDR1 MNHNY and CDR2 SVGAGI come from the germline V gene (reference sequence). The CDR3 extends over 14 amino acids. The ends were cut back, 0 bases at V and 0 bases at J, with 6 bases in the middle. This chain's CDR3 is CASSYSVFSYEQYF. DNA for the CDR3: TGTGCCAGCAGTTACTCAGTGTTCTCCTACGAGCAGTACTTC.

For the CDR3, the DNA is TGTGCCACCACTCGTCTGGCGGCCTCCTACAATGAGCAGTTCTTC. Translated, it gives CATTRLAASYNEQFF. The gene calls are TRBV15 and TRBJ2-1; D remains ambiguous. Trimming took off 7 bases at V and 0 bases at J, with 13 bases between the two ends. The CDR3 totals 15 residues. The germline CDR1 and CDR2 sequences are LNHNV and YYDKDF (reference sequence).

The chain uses TRBV6-5 and TRBJ2-5; D is perhaps TRBD1 or TRBD2 (5 bases each). V gave up 10 bases and J gave up 10 bases, with 19 bases separating them. The CDR3 covers 12 residues. Germline V gene lookup returns CDR1 MNHEY and CDR2 SVGAGI. The CDR3 is CATRAELGDQYF. For the CDR3, the DNA is TGTGCCACCCGGGCGGAGTTGGGGGACCAGTACTTC.

The chain uses TRBV5-8 and TRBJ2-3; perhaps D is TRBD1 or TRBD2 (5 bases each). Deletions cut 4 bases from V and 0 bases from J, with 9 bases between. This CDR3 comprises 14 residues. Germline V CDR1 and CDR2: SGHTS, YDEGEE. The CDR3 loop reads CASSARDSTDTQYF. CDR3 DNA sequence: TGTGCCAGCAGCGCCCGGGACAGCACAGATACGCAGTATTTT.

As regards this clone: A clone one base away is much larger, so this may be a read error. The chain employs TRBV7-9 and TRBJ2-3; D is uncertain. Per germline, CDR1 SEHNR and CDR2 FQNEAQ (reference sequence). With 5 bases removed from V and 2 bases from J, the gap between germline ends came to 20 bases. The CDR3 has 17 residues. The CDR3 sequence: CASSVRRGPSDTDTQYF. DNA of the CDR3: TGTGCCAGCAGCGTAAGACGAGGTCCCTCGGACACAGATACGCAGTATTTT.

The chain employs TRBV11-2 and TRBJ2-4; 9 nucleotides agree with TRBD2. Germline V gives CDR1 SGHAT, CDR2 FQNNGV. The V gene end was trimmed by 5 bases and the J gene end by 3 bases; junction bases not matched to a gene: 5. This CDR3 is 15 amino acids long. CDR3 residues: CASSKETSGKNIQYF. DNA for the CDR3: TGTGCCAGCAGCAAAGAGACTAGCGGCAAAAACATTCAGTACTTC.

V and J are TRBV4-2 and TRBJ1-2, with 7 positions matching TRBD1. The V gene's germline CDR1 is LGHNA and CDR2 YNFKEQ. This CDR3 is built from 17 residues. With 5 bases clipped from V and 2 bases from J, the junction kept 14 bases outside the gene matches. This CDR3 reads CASSSDPRDRRNYGYTF. In DNA, the CDR3 is TGTGCCAGCAGCTCTGATCCCCGGGACAGAAGGAACTATGGCTACACCTTC.

The gene calls are TRBV5-4 and TRBJ2-3; TRBD2 matches 12 bases. CDR3 length equals 16 residues. V trimming: 1 base; J trimming: 6 bases; junction bases outside the gene matches: 6. From germline, CDR1 is SGHNT and CDR2 YYREEE (reference sequence). In DNA form, the CDR3 reads TGTGCCAGCAGCTTGACCCGACTAGCGGGAGCCGATACGCAGTATTTT. Residues: CASSLTRLAGADTQYF.

The gene calls are TRBV5-1 and TRBJ2-5, with TRBD1 matching 9 bases. The CDR3 extends over 18 amino acids. The germline V gene has CDR1 SGHRS and CDR2 YFSETQ. Trimming cost V 3 bases and J 1 base; bases outside gene matches: 13. The CDR3 loop reads CASSYYGQGSISQETQYF. The DNA of the CDR3 is TGCGCCAGCAGCTATTACGGACAGGGGTCAATTTCCCAAGAGACCCAGTACTTC.

The J gene is TRBJ2-7, the V gene TRBV6-1, with 7 bases identical to TRBD2. The length of the CDR3 is 15 residues. V was pared by 10 bases and J by 0 bases, with 12 bases of the junction left unmatched. From germline, CDR1 is MNHNS and CDR2 SASEGT. CDR3 DNA: TGTGCCATCACCCCCGGGGAGGGCAGCTCCTACGAGCAGTACTTC. This translates into CAITPGEGSSYEQYF.

The rearrangement uses TRBV6-5 and TRBJ2-1; maybe TRBD1 (5 bases). CDR1 is MNHEY and CDR2 is SVGAGI in the germline V gene. The CDR3 covers 15 residues. V lost 0 bases to trimming and J lost 6 bases, with 12 bases between them. Here the CDR3 reads CASSYSTWGSNEQFF. The CDR3 nucleotides are TGTGCCAGCAGTTACTCCACGTGGGGCTCCAATGAGCAGTTCTTC.